This passage covers 6 T cell receptor beta chains from one sample sequenced in a study of T cells in Graves' hyperthyroidism and ophthalmopathy. RNA transcripts gave rise to amplified TCR beta CDR3 regions. HTBI primers were the set used in a first-round RT-PCR of the TCR CDR3. TCRdb re-called the multiplex PCR reads through MiXCR, storing one row per CDR3 protein. The profile shows 550,000 to 600,000 distinct CDR3 sequences, approximately 15% of them singletons. Source material: blood. The receptors shown here come from a woman in her late teens or twenties with Graves' ophthalmopathy.

The chain has TRBV5-5 and TRBJ1-3; possibly TRBD1 for D (5 bases). Trimming stripped 3 bases from V and 0 bases from J, with 16 bases between. The CDR3 runs to 17 residues. Germline CDR1 reads SGHKS; CDR2 reads YYEKEE (reference sequence). The DNA of the CDR3 is TGTGCCAGCAGCTCCCAGGGTTGGGGCAACTCTGGAAACACCATATATTTT. It is translated as CASSSQGWGNSGNTIYF.

This clonotype was counted a single time. A much larger clone is a single base away; this may be a read error. The CDR3 protein is CTSSVDYWSYEQFF. CDR3 sequence (DNA): TGTACCAGCAGCGTAGACTATTGGAGTTATGAGCAGTTCTTC. The chain joins TRBV9 to TRBJ2-1, with D possibly TRBD2 on 5 matching bases. Germline-derived CDR1 and CDR2 are SGDLS and YYNGEE. The CDR3 is 14 amino acids. The full variable domain, rest sourced from reference TRBV9 and TRBJ2-1, is DSGVTQTPKHLITATGQRVTLRCSPRSGDLSVYWYQQSLDQGLQFLIQYYNGEERAKGNILERFSAQQFPDLHSELNLSSLELGDSALYFCTSSVDYWSYEQFFGPGTRLTVL.

In its sample, this clonotype was seen many times. The chain joins TRBV27 to TRBJ2-1, with TRBD1 as a possible D gene (6 bases). The CDR3 runs 15 residues. Germline V CDR1 and CDR2: MNHEY, SMNVEV (reference sequence). V was trimmed by 2 bases and J by 3 bases, leaving 11 bases between them. The CDR3 DNA follows: TGTGCCAGCAGTTTAAACAGGGTGGTCTACAATGAGCAGTTCTTC. Translation: CASSLNRVVYNEQFF.

This clonotype was seen repeatedly, ten times or more. This chain uses TRBV24-1 with TRBJ2-3; possibly TRBD1 for D (6 bases). The CDR3 covers 16 residues. CDR1 and CDR2 from the germline V gene are KGHDR and SFDVKD. Trimming took off 3 bases at V and 1 base at J, with 13 bases between the two ends. The CDR3 loop reads CATSDIRGFGTDTQYF. The CDR3 bases are TGTGCCACCAGTGATATCAGGGGATTCGGCACAGATACGCAGTATTTT.

J is TRBJ2-1 and V is TRBV30; 7 positions agree with TRBD1. V gave up 0 bases and J gave up 9 bases; unmatched junction bases: 5. The CDR3 sequence is 13 residues long. Germline CDR1 is GTSNPN and CDR2 is SVGIG (reference sequence). The CDR3 bases are TGTGCCTGGAGTGTACAGGGGCTGGGTGAGCAGTTCTTC. Translated, it gives CAWSVQGLGEQFF.

This clonotype was seen a handful of times. The genes are TRBV29-1 and TRBJ2-7, with 7 positions matching TRBD1. The CDR3 loop spans 12 amino acids. Trimming at V came to 6 bases and at J to 6 bases, leaving 8 bases not matched to a gene. Germline assignment: CDR1 SQVTM and CDR2 ANQGSEA. As DNA, the CDR3 is TGCAGCGTACGGGACAGAGGAAGCGAGCAGTACTTC. Translating gives CSVRDRGSEQYF.